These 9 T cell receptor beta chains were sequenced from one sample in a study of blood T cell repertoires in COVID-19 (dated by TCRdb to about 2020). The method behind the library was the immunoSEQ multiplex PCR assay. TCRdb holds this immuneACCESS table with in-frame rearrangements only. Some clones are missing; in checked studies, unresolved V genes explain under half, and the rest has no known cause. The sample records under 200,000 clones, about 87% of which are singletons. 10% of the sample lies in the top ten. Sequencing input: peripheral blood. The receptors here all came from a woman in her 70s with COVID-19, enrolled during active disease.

This chain's CDR3 is CASSHLYNRSEQYF. The DNA of the CDR3 is TGTGCCAGCAGCCATCTTTACAATCGGAGCGAGCAGTACTTC. The chain uses TRBV3-1 (or the pseudogene TRBV3-2) and TRBJ2-7; D unclear. The CDR3 sequence is 14 residues long. In germline, CDR1 is LGHDT, CDR2 YNNKEL (reference sequence). Trimming cost V 3 bases and J 6 bases, with 15 bases left between them.

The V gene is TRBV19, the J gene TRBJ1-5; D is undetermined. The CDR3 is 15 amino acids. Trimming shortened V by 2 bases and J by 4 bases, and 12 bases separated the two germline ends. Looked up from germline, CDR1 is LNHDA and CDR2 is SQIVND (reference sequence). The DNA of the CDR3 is TGTGCCAGTAGTATAAATCGGGGAACGAATCAGCCCCAGCATTTT. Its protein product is CASSINRGTNQPQHF.

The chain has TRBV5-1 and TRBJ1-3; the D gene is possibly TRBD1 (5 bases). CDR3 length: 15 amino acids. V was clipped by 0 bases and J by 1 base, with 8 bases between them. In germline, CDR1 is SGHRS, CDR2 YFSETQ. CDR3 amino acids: CASSLEGNSGNTIYF. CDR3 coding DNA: TGCGCCAGCAGCTTGGAGGGGAATTCTGGAAACACCATATATTTT.

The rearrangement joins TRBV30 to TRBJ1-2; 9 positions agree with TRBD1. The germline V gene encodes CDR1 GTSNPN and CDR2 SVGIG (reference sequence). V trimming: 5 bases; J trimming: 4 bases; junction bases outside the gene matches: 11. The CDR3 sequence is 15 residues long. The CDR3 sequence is CAWGDRAKGAYGYTF. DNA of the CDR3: TGTGCCTGGGGGGACAGGGCCAAAGGGGCCTATGGCTACACCTTC.

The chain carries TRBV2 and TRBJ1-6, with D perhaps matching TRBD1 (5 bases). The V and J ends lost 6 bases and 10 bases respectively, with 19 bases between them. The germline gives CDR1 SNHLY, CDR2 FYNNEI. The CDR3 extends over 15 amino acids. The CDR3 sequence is CASSSPWGLGSPLHF. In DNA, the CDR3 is TGTGCCAGCAGCTCCCCTTGGGGCTTGGGGTCACCCCTCCACTTT.

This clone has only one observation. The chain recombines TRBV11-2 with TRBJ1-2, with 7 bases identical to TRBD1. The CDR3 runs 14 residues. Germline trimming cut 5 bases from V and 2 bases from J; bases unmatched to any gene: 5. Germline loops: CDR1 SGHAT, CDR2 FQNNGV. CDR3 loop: CASSQQGSNYGYTF. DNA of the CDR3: TGTGCCAGCAGCCAACAGGGGTCCAACTATGGCTACACCTTC. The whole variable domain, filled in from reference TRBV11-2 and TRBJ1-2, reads EAGVAQSPRYKIIEKRQSVAFWCNPISGHATLYWYQQILGQGPKLLIQFQNNGVVDDSQLPKDRFSAERLKGVDSTLKIQPAKLEDSAVYLCASSQQGSNYGYTFGSGTRLTVV.

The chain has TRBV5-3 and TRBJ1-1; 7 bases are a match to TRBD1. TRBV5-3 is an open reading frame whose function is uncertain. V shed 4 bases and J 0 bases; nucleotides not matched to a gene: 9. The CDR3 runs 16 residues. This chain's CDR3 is CARSTSEDRVNTEAFF. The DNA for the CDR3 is TGTGCCAGAAGCACAAGCGAAGACAGGGTGAACACTGAAGCTTTCTTT.

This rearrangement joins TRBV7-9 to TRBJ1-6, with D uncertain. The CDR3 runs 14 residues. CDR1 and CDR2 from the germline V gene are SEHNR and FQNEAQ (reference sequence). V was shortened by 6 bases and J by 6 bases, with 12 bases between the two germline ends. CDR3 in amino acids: CASRPGAGNSPLHF. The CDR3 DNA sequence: TGTGCCAGCAGACCCGGAGCGGGTAATTCACCCCTCCACTTT.

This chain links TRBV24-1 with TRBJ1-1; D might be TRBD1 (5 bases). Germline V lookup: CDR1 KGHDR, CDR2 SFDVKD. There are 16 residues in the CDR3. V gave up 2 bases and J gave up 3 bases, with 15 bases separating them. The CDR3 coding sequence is TGTGCCACCAGTGATTCGACAGCCCGGGCGGACACTGAAGCTTTCTTT. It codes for CATSDSTARADTEAFF.